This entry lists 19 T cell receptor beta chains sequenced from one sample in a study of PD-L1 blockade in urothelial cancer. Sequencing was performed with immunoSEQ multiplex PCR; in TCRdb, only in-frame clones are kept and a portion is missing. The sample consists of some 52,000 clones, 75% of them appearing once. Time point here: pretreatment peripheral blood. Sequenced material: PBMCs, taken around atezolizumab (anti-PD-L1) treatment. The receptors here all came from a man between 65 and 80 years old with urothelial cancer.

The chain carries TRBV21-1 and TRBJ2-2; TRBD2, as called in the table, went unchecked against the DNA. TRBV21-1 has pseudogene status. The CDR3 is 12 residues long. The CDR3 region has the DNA TGTGCCAGCAGCATCTACACCGGGGAGCTGTTTTTT. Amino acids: CASSIYTGELFF.

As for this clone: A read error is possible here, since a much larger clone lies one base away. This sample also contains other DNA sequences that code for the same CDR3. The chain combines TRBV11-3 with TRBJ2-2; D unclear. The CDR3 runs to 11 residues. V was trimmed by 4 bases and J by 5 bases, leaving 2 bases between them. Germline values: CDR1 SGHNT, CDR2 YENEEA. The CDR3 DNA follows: TGTGCCAGCAGCTCTACCGGGGAGCTGTTTTTT. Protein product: CASSSTGELFF.

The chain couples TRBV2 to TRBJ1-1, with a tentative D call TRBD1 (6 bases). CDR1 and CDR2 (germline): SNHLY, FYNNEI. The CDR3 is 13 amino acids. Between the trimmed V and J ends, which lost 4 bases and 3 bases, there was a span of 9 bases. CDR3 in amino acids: CASSGGQDTEAFF. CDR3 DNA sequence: TGTGCCAGCAGTGGGGGGCAGGACACTGAAGCTTTCTTT.

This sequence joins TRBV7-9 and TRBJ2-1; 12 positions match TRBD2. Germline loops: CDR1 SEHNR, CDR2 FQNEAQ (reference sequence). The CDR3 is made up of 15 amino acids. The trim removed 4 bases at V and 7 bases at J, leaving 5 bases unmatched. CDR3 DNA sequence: TGTGCCAGCAGCTCTAGCGGGAGGGAGGCAAATGAGCAGTTCTTC. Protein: CASSSSGREANEQFF.

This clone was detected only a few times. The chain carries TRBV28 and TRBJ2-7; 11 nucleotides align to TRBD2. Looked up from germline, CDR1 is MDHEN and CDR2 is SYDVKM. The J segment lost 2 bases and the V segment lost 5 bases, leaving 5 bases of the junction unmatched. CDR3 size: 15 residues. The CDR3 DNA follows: TGTGCCAGCAGTCAACTAGCGGGAGCCCCCTACGAGCAGTACTTC. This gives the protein CASSQLAGAPYEQYF.

The CDR3 spells CASSLSKKLNQPQHF. CDR3 bases: TGTGCCAGCAGTTTATCGAAGAAGCTAAATCAGCCCCAGCATTTT. V gene TRBV27 combines with J gene TRBJ1-5; D unclear. CDR3 size: 15 residues. V lost 0 bases and J lost 4, with 10 bases in between. Per germline, CDR1 MNHEY and CDR2 SMNVEV (reference sequence).

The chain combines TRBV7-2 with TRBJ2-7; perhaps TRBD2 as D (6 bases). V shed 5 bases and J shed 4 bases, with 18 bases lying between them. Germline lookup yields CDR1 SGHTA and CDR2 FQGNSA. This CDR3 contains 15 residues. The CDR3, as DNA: TGTGCCAGCAGCGGAGGGACGGCCGCGGGGTACGAGCAGTACTTC. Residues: CASSGGTAAGYEQYF.

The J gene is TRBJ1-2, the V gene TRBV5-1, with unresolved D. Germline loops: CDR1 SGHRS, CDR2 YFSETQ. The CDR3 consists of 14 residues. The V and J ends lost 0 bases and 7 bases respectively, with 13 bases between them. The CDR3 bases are TGCGCCAGCAGCTTGGCGCCGGGTTACGGTGGCTACACCTTC. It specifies CASSLAPGYGGYTF.

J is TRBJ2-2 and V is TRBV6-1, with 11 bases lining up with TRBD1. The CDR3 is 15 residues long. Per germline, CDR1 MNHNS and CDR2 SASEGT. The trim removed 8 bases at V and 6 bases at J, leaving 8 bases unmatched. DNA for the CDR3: TGTGCCAGCCGGACAGGGGGCGTGTTATCCGGGGAGCTGTTTTTT. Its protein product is CASRTGGVLSGELFF.

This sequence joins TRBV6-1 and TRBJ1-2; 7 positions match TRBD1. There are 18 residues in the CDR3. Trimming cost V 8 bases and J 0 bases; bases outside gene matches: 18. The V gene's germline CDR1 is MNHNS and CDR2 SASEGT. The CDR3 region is CASGGRRTGDGANYGYTF. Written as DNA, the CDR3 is TGTGCCAGCGGTGGGAGGAGGACAGGAGATGGAGCTAACTATGGCTACACCTTC.

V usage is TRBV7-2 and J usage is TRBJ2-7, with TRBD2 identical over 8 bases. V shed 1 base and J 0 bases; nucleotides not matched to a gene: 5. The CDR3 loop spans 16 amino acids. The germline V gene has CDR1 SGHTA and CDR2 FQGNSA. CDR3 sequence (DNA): TGTGCCAGCAGCTTAGGGGCTAGCGGGTTCTCCTACGAGCAGTACTTC. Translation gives CASSLGASGFSYEQYF.

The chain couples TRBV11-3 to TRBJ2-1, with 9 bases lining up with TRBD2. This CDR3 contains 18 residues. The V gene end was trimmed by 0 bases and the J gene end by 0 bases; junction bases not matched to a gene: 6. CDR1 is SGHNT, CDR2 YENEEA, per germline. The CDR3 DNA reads TGTGCCAGCAGCTTAGATGGGACTAGCCCTTCCTCCTACAATGAGCAGTTCTTC. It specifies CASSLDGTSPSSYNEQFF.

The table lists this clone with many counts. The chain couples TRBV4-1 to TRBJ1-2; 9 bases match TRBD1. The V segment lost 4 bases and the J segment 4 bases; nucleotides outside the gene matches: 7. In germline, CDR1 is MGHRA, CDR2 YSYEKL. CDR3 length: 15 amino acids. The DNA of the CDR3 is TGCGCCAGCAGCCTTAGACAGGGGGATGGCTATGGCTACACCTTC. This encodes CASSLRQGDGYGYTF.

This chain's CDR3 is CASSDFPGTGDYEQYF. The CDR3 nucleotides read TGTGCCAGCAGTGACTTCCCCGGGACAGGGGACTACGAGCAGTACTTC. J is TRBJ2-7 and V is TRBV6-1, with TRBD1 matching over 10 bases. V trimming: 3 bases; J trimming: 3 bases; junction bases outside the gene matches: 8. Per the germline V gene, CDR1 is MNHNS and CDR2 is SASEGT. This CDR3 has 16 amino acids.

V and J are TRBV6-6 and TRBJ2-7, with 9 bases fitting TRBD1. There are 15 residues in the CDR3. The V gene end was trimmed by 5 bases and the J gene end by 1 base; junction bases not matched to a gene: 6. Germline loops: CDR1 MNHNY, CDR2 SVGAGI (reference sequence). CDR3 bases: TGTGCCAGCAGTGCCCCGGGACAGGGATCCTACGAGCAGTACTTC. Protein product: CASSAPGQGSYEQYF.

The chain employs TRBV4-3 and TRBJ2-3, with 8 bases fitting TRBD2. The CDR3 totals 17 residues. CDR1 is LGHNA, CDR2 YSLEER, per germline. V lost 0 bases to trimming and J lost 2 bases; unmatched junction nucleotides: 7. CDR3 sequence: CASSQEVSGRATDTQYF. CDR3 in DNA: TGCGCCAGCAGCCAAGAGGTCTCCGGGAGGGCCACAGATACGCAGTATTTT.

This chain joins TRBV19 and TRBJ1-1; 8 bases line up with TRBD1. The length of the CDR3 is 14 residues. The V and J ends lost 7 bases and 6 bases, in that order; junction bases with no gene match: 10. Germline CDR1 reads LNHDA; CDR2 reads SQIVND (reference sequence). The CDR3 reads CASTRTGLLAEAFF. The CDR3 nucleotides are TGTGCCAGTACCAGGACAGGGCTGTTAGCTGAAGCTTTCTTT.

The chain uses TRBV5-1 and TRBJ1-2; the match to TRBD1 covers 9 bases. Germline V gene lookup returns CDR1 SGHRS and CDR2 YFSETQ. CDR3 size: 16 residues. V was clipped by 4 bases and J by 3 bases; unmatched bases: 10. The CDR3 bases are TGCGCCAGCAGCGAAAAGGGGACAGGGACTTACTATGGCTACACCTTC. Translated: CASSEKGTGTYYGYTF.

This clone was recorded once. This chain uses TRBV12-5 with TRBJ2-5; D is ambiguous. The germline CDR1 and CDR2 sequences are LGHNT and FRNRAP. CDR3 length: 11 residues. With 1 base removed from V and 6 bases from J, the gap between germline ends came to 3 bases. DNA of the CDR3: TGTGCTAGTGGTTTGGAGCAGACCCAGTACTTC. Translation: CASGLEQTQYF.